The source of this T cell receptor (beta chain) is a study of shared clonotypes between healthy human individuals. As regards this clone: Its matching antigen is unknown.

Study results and limitations: The study found lower generation probabilities in non-shared clonotypes than in those shared by all four donors.

Assay used: immunoSEQ multiplex PCR; TCRdb lists only in-frame clones, some missing. This table holds about 1.1 million clones, about 80% found once. Germline lookup yields CDR1 SGHAT and CDR2 FQNNGV. CDR3 length: 15 amino acids. The V gene lost 4 bases and the J gene lost 6 bases, with 16 bases spanning the gap. V usage is TRBV11-2 and J usage is TRBJ2-1, with D perhaps being TRBD1 or TRBD2 (5 bases each). Specimen: memory CD4+ T cells from PBMCs. Subset given: CD45RA-negative fraction. This clonotype was obtained from a man aged 18 to 30 in good health. Some clones in this sample may be carry-over from other donors' samples. The CDR3 DNA follows: TGTGCCAGCAGCTCGCTCGCGGGTAGGGGCAATGAGCAGTTCTTC. Protein sequence: CASSSLAGRGNEQFF.